This is a list of T cell receptor beta chains from one sample in a study of identical twins. TCRdb itself ran the 5' RACE reads through MiXCR, one entry per CDR3 protein. The profile shows approximately 630,000 distinct CDR3 sequences, 7.1% of them singletons. These same data were also listed under a study on yellow fever vaccine responses in identical twins.

Material: PBMCs. The source of these receptors is a woman under 30 in good health. Each CDR3 is given with its conserved first and last residue. Each record gives: J gene, D gene, V gene, clone size, CDR3 protein, CDR3 DNA. D genes are given only for firm matches. Where a row states a size, it is once, few, many or the class of an expanded clone; other rows omit it.

j_call: TRBJ2-1
d_call: .
v_call: TRBV15
clone_size: few
cdr3_aa: CATSRVLGSEQFF
cdr3_nt: TGTGCCACCAGCAGAGTTTTAGGCAGTGAGCAGTTCTTC

j_call: TRBJ2-3
d_call: TRBD1
v_call: TRBV7-9
clone_size: .
cdr3_aa: CASRYRQGPNSTDTQYF
cdr3_nt: TGTGCCAGCAGGTATCGACAGGGACCAAATAGCACAGATACGCAGTATTTT

j_call: TRBJ1-1
d_call: .
v_call: TRBV7-6
clone_size: few
cdr3_aa: CASAPGSGVEAFF
cdr3_nt: TGTGCCAGCGCACCGGGGAGCGGGGTTGAAGCTTTCTTT

j_call: TRBJ2-1
d_call: TRBD1
v_call: TRBV24-1
clone_size: many
cdr3_aa: CATSDTGTVTNEQFF
cdr3_nt: TGTGCCACCAGTGATACCGGGACAGTCACCAATGAGCAGTTCTTC

j_call: TRBJ2-5
d_call: .
v_call: TRBV5-6
clone_size: .
cdr3_aa: CASSFAGSLLETQYF
cdr3_nt: TGTGCCAGCAGCTTCGCGGGTTCCTTATTGGAGACCCAGTACTTC

j_call: TRBJ2-1
d_call: TRBD2
v_call: TRBV6-2/TRBV6-3
clone_size: .
cdr3_aa: CASTPRLAGGNNEQFF
cdr3_nt: TGTGCCAGCACCCCCCGACTAGCGGGGGGGAACAATGAGCAGTTCTTC

j_call: TRBJ2-3
d_call: TRBD2
v_call: TRBV28
clone_size: many
cdr3_aa: CASSPTGLAGVMSTDTQYF
cdr3_nt: TGTGCCAGCAGTCCCACGGGACTAGCGGGAGTGATGAGCACAGATACGCAGTATTTT

j_call: TRBJ2-2
d_call: .
v_call: TRBV5-1
clone_size: many
cdr3_aa: CASTRDRQVTGELFF
cdr3_nt: TGCGCCAGCACCAGGGACCGCCAGGTCACCGGGGAGCTGTTTTTT

j_call: TRBJ2-1
d_call: .
v_call: TRBV28
clone_size: many
cdr3_aa: CASSRTGDYNNEQFF
cdr3_nt: TGTGCCAGCAGCCGCACAGGGGACTATAACAATGAGCAGTTCTTC

j_call: TRBJ2-2
d_call: .
v_call: TRBV6-1
clone_size: few
cdr3_aa: CASRTTGTNTGELFF
cdr3_nt: TGTGCCAGCAGGACAACCGGGACCAACACCGGGGAGCTGTTTTTT

j_call: TRBJ2-2
d_call: .
v_call: TRBV5-1
clone_size: .
cdr3_aa: CASSLGPLSGELFF
cdr3_nt: TGCGCCAGCAGCTTGGGTCCATTATCCGGGGAGCTGTTTTTT

j_call: TRBJ1-2
d_call: TRBD1
v_call: TRBV5-1
clone_size: many
cdr3_aa: CASSAIPGQPYYGYTF
cdr3_nt: TGCGCCAGCAGCGCAATACCGGGACAGCCTTACTATGGCTACACCTTC

j_call: TRBJ1-5
d_call: TRBD1
v_call: TRBV15
clone_size: few
cdr3_aa: CATSRDPGQGYQPQHF
cdr3_nt: TGTGCCACCAGCAGAGATCCGGGACAGGGCTATCAGCCCCAGCATTTT

j_call: TRBJ2-2
d_call: TRBD2
v_call: TRBV7-2
clone_size: .
cdr3_aa: CASSLFAPSGSTGELFF
cdr3_nt: TGTGCCAGCAGCTTATTCGCCCCTAGCGGGAGCACCGGGGAGCTGTTTTTT

j_call: TRBJ1-2
d_call: TRBD1
v_call: TRBV10-3
clone_size: .
cdr3_aa: CAISESGQVYGYTF
cdr3_nt: TGTGCCATCAGTGAGTCGGGACAGGTCTATGGCTACACCTTC

j_call: TRBJ1-1
d_call: .
v_call: TRBV5-5
clone_size: many
cdr3_aa: CASSLVRAAFF
cdr3_nt: TGTGCCAGCAGCTTGGTTAGGGCGGCTTTCTTT

j_call: TRBJ2-1
d_call: TRBD2
v_call: TRBV29-1
clone_size: many
cdr3_aa: CSHRGSGALSSYNEQFF
cdr3_nt: TGCAGCCATAGGGGTAGCGGGGCGCTAAGCTCCTACAATGAGCAGTTCTTC

j_call: TRBJ2-1
d_call: TRBD1
v_call: TRBV20-1
clone_size: .
cdr3_aa: CSARPTGDEQFF
cdr3_nt: TGCAGTGCTAGACCCACAGGGGATGAGCAGTTCTTC

j_call: TRBJ1-5
d_call: .
v_call: TRBV21-1
clone_size: many
cdr3_aa: CASSKQCHRDRQSNQPQHF
cdr3_nt: TGTGCCAGCAGCAAACAGTGCCACCGGGACAGACAGAGCAATCAGCCCCAGCATTTT

j_call: TRBJ2-4
d_call: TRBD2
v_call: TRBV5-6
clone_size: many
cdr3_aa: CASSLGLAGAKNIQYF
cdr3_nt: TGTGCCAGCAGCCTTGGACTAGCGGGGGCCAAAAACATTCAGTACTTC

j_call: TRBJ2-2
d_call: .
v_call: TRBV28
clone_size: many
cdr3_aa: CASSPPAADPFANTGELFF
cdr3_nt: TGTGCCAGCAGTCCCCCTGCGGCGGACCCGTTCGCGAACACCGGGGAGCTGTTTTTT

j_call: TRBJ1-1
d_call: .
v_call: TRBV7-9
clone_size: .
cdr3_aa: CASSLTHTEAFF
cdr3_nt: TGTGCCAGCAGCTTAACTCACACTGAAGCTTTCTTT

j_call: TRBJ1-6
d_call: .
v_call: TRBV6-5
clone_size: .
cdr3_aa: CASSYSGGEYSPLHF
cdr3_nt: TGTGCCAGCAGTTACTCCGGGGGGGAATATTCACCCCTCCACTTT

j_call: TRBJ1-2
d_call: .
v_call: TRBV12-3/TRBV12-4
clone_size: .
cdr3_aa: CASTSGLFGYTF
cdr3_nt: TGTGCCAGCACCTCTGGGCTTTTTGGCTACACCTTC

j_call: TRBJ2-1
d_call: .
v_call: TRBV29-1
clone_size: .
cdr3_aa: CSVEVYNEQFF
cdr3_nt: TGCAGCGTTGAAGTCTACAATGAGCAGTTCTTC

j_call: TRBJ1-1
d_call: TRBD1
v_call: TRBV3-1
clone_size: many
cdr3_aa: CASSQWDRRLNTEAFF
cdr3_nt: TGTGCCAGCAGCCAATGGGACAGGCGATTGAACACTGAAGCTTTCTTT

j_call: TRBJ2-2
d_call: .
v_call: TRBV5-5
clone_size: .
cdr3_aa: CASSPPLLPGELFF
cdr3_nt: TGTGCCAGCAGCCCCCCCCTGCTCCCCGGGGAGCTGTTTTTT

j_call: TRBJ2-6
d_call: TRBD2
v_call: TRBV28
clone_size: few
cdr3_aa: CASSLREPNVLTF
cdr3_nt: TGTGCCAGCAGTTTGCGGGAGCCTAACGTCCTGACTTTC

j_call: TRBJ2-5
d_call: .
v_call: TRBV9
clone_size: few
cdr3_aa: CASSVTPGDQETQYF
cdr3_nt: TGTGCCAGCAGCGTAACCCCAGGGGACCAAGAGACCCAGTACTTC

j_call: TRBJ2-2
d_call: TRBD2
v_call: TRBV4-1
clone_size: few
cdr3_aa: CASSQRGANTGELFF
cdr3_nt: TGCGCCAGCAGCCAACGGGGGGCGAACACCGGGGAGCTGTTTTTT

j_call: TRBJ2-1
d_call: TRBD2
v_call: TRBV19
clone_size: .
cdr3_aa: CASSHPAGVFYNEQFF
cdr3_nt: TGTGCCAGTAGTCACCCGGCGGGGGTCTTCTACAATGAGCAGTTCTTC